This TCR beta chain was documented in a study of blood T cell repertoires in COVID-19. Study-level background: The United States, Italy and Spain supplied acute and convalescent COVID-19 samples. Nucleic acid was either cDNA or gDNA, and it came from T cells, B-cell-depleted T cells, or PBMCs.

The CDR3 has 13 residues. Germline V lookup: CDR1 SQVTM, CDR2 ANQGSEA. This clone occurred once. The junction departs from germline at one end; a sequencing error may be responsible. Original handling: Quantification of nucleated cells was approximated via reference gene primer amplification. Here immunoSEQ multiplex PCR was the method, and the copy in TCRdb shows in-frame clones only, minus some. V and J calls and clone size are as listed in that table; D and trimming were resolved from the DNA. The data show some 25,000 clones, with around 89% seen just once and approximately 9.8% held by the top ten.

The TCR comes from a man aged 70 or older with acute or convalescent COVID-19. The sample consisted of peripheral blood. This chain uses TRBV29-1 with TRBJ1-5, with D possibly TRBD1 on 5 matching bases. The CDR3 sequence is CSVDQGNNQPQHF. Here the CDR3 DNA reads TGCAGCGTTGACCAGGGTAACAATCAGCCTCAGCATTTT.